These 7 T cell receptor beta chains were sequenced from one sample in a study of T cell repertoires in cytomegalovirus infection. TCRdb re-called the reads through MiXCR, storing one row per CDR3 protein. The sample shows about 310,000 distinct CDR3 sequences, more than 20% of them seen only once. Their cognate antigens are unknown. Source: cultured PBMCs, taken from culture after CMV antigen stimulation. All receptors derive from a human donor in good health (CMV status not recorded). Some clones in this sample may be carry-over from other donors' samples.

The table lists this clonotype with a few counts. The chain recombines TRBV19 with TRBJ2-2; a weak D match, TRBD2 (5 bases). This CDR3 has 14 amino acids. With 1 base removed from V and 5 bases from J, the gap between germline ends came to 8 bases. The germline CDR1 and CDR2 sequences are LNHDA and SQIVND (reference sequence). CDR3 DNA: TGTGCCAGTAGTATAGTAGGCGGGACCGGGGAGCTGTTTTTT. Translating it yields CASSIVGGTGELFF.

The chain combines TRBV9 with TRBJ2-3; D remains ambiguous. Germline assignment: CDR1 SGDLS and CDR2 YYNGEE. The CDR3 extends over 11 amino acids. The V and J ends lost 0 bases and 8 bases respectively, with 4 bases between them. The CDR3 DNA sequence: TGTGCCAGCAGCGTAGCGGGTACGCAGTATTTT. Its protein is CASSVAGTQYF.

This chain uses TRBV7-9 with TRBJ2-1; 9 bases match TRBD2. This CDR3 is built from 16 residues. The germline V gene encodes CDR1 SEHNR and CDR2 FQNEAQ (reference sequence). Trimming at V came to 1 base and at J to 4 bases, leaving 5 bases not matched to a gene. The DNA for the CDR3 is TGTGCCAGCAGCTTAGGGCCTAGCGGGGCATACAATGAGCAGTTCTTC. Translated: CASSLGPSGAYNEQFF.

The chain recombines TRBV12-3 or TRBV12-4 with TRBJ2-1; TRBD2 agrees at 10 bases. The length of the CDR3 is 14 residues. V lost 1 base to trimming and J lost 9 bases; unmatched junction nucleotides: 3. CDR3 protein: CASSLVAGGSEQFF. In nucleotides, the CDR3 is TGTGCCAGCAGTTTAGTAGCGGGAGGTAGTGAGCAGTTCTTC.

This clonotype was seen at least ten times. J is TRBJ1-5 and V is TRBV7-2; D gene uncertain. CDR1 is SGHTA and CDR2 is FQGNSA in the germline V gene. The CDR3 contains 15 residues. V lost 5 bases to trimming and J lost 0 bases, with 11 bases between them. CDR3 nucleotide sequence: TGTGCCAGCAGCCCAGGTGGCTTTAGCAATCAGCCCCAGCATTTT. This encodes CASSPGGFSNQPQHF.

This clonotype was picked up a small number of times. This chain joins TRBV6-2 or TRBV6-3 and TRBJ2-2, with 7 bases identical to TRBD2. J gave up 0 bases and V 3 bases, and 19 bases lay outside the gene matches. The CDR3 length is 21 residues. In germline, CDR1 is MNHEY, CDR2 SVGEGT. The CDR3 region is CASSYISILTSAEPNTGELFF. As DNA, the CDR3 is TGTGCCAGCAGTTATATCTCCATCCTAACTAGCGCCGAACCGAACACCGGGGAGCTGTTTTTT.

The chain couples TRBV9 to TRBJ1-4, with a tentative D call TRBD1 (6 bases). CDR1 SGDLS and CDR2 YYNGEE come from the germline V gene. The CDR3 consists of 14 residues. V shed 7 bases and J shed 6 bases, with 16 bases lying between them. CDR3 bases: TGTGCCAGCGGGGGGGGCAGGAGAGATGAAAAACTGTTTTTT. Translating it yields CASGGGRRDEKLFF.